The present T cell receptor (beta chain) was sequenced within a study of T-cell reconstitution after alpha-beta-depleted transplantation in children. Study results and limitations: Most T-cell counts and diversity one year after the transplant came from T cells that were newly produced.

As for this clonotype: Its antigen is not known. One junction end does not reproduce the germline sequence, and a read error may be involved.

This sample's TCRbeta library carried unique molecular identifier barcodes. TCRdb used MiXCR to reprocess the PCR reads, holding one entry per CDR3 protein. In the table there are 490,000 or so distinct CDR3 sequences, roughly a tenth of which are singletons. This CDR3 is built from 15 residues. The chain employs TRBV12-3 or TRBV12-4 and TRBJ2-7, with a tentative D call TRBD2 (6 bases). The TCR was taken from a child under 10 years old with inherited bone marrow failure, due to receive a stem cell transplant. The specimen comprised PBMCs, sampled before TCRalphabeta/CD19-depleted stem cell transplant. The CDR3 sequence is CAISFGGGRKSEQYF. Written as DNA, the CDR3 is TGTGCCATCAGTTTTGGTGGTGGGAGGAAAAGCGAGCAGTACTTC.